A few counts support the clone carrying this TCR beta chain. V lost 6 bases, J lost 3 bases, and 4 bases stayed unmatched. CDR3 length: 14 amino acids. The germline gives CDR1 MNHEY, CDR2 SMNVEV (reference sequence). The data originate from a study of blood T cell repertoires in COVID-19. Whole-study context: The United States, Italy and Spain provided the acute and convalescent COVID-19 samples. Sample material is recorded as cDNA or gDNA derived from T cells, B-cell-depleted T cells, or PBMCs.

Original methodology: Scientists estimated how many nucleated cells there were by amplifying reference gene primers. Profiled with immunoSEQ multiplex PCR; TCRdb holds only in-frame clones, not every one. V, J and clone size derive from that table, while D and trimming were established from the DNA sequence. This sample has tens of thousands of clones; 80% to 90% occur once, and the top ten carry about a third. The genes are TRBV27 and TRBJ2-7; 11 positions agree with TRBD2. This TCR was sampled from a man between 65 and 85 years old with acute or convalescent COVID-19. The specimen was peripheral blood. DNA for the CDR3: TGTGCCAGCAGGGGGCTAGCGGGAGGCTACGAGCAGTACTTC. Residues: CASRGLAGGYEQYF.